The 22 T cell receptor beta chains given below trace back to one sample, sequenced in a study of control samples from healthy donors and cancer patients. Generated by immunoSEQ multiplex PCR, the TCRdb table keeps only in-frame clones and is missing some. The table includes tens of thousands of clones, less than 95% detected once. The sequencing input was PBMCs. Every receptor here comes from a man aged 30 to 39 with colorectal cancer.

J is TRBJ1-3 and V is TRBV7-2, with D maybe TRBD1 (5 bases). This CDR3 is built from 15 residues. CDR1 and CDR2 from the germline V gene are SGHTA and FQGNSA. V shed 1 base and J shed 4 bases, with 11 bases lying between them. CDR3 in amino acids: CASSLVWGNGNTIYF. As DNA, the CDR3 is TGTGCCAGCAGCTTAGTTTGGGGGAACGGAAACACCATATATTTT. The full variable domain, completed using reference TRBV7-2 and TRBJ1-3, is GAGVSQSPSNKVTEKGKDVELRCDPISGHTALYWYRQSLGQGLEFLIYFQGNSAPDKSGLPSDRFSAERTGGSVSTLTIQRTQQEDSAVYLCASSLVWGNGNTIYFGEGSWLTVV.

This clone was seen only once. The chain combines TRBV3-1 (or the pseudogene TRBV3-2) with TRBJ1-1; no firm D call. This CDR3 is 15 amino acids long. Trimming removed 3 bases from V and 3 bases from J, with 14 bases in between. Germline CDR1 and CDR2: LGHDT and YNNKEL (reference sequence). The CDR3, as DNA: TGTGCCAGCAGCCAGCGCGCGAGTTTGGACACTGAAGCTTTCTTT. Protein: CASSQRASLDTEAFF.

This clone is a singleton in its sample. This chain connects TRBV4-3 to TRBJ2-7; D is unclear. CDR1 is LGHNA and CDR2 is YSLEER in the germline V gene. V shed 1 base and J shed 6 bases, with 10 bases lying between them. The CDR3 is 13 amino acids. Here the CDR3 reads CASSQAQKGEQYF. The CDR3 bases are TGCGCCAGCAGCCAAGCGCAAAAGGGCGAGCAGTACTTC.

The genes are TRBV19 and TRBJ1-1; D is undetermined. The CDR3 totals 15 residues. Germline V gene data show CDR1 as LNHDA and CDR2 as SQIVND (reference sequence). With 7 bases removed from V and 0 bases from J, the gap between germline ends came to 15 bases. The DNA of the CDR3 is TGTGCCAGTAAGGAGGGAGTGCGAATGAACACTGAAGCTTTCTTT. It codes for CASKEGVRMNTEAFF.

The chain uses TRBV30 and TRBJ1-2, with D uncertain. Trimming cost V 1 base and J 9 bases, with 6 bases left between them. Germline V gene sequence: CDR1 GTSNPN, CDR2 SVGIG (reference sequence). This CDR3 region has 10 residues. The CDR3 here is CAWSGPRYTF. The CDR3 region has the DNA TGTGCCTGGAGTGGACCGCGCTACACCTTC.

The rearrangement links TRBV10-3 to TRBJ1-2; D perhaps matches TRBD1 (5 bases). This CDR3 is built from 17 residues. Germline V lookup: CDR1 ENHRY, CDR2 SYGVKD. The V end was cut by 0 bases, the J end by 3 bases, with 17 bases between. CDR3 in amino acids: CAISESLEPLGDYGYTF. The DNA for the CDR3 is TGTGCCATCAGTGAGTCTTTGGAGCCCCTGGGGGACTATGGCTACACCTTC.

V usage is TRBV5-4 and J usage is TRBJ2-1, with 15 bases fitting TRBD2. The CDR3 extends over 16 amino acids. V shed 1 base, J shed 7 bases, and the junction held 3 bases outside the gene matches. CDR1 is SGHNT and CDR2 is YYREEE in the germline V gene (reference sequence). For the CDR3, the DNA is TGTGCCAGCAGCTTGCCGGGACTAGCGGGGGGTAATGAGCAGTTCTTC. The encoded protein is CASSLPGLAGGNEQFF.

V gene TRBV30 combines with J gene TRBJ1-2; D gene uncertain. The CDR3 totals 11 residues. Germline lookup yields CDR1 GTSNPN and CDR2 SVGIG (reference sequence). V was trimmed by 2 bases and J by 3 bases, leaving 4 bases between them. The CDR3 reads CAWSTHYGYTF. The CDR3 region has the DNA TGTGCCTGGAGTACCCACTATGGCTACACCTTC.

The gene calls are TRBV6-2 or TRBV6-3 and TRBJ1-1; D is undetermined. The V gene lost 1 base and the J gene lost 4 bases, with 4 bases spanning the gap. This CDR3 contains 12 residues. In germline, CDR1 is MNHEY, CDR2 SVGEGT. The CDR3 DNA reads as TGTGCCAGCAGTTACTGGATCACTGAAGCTTTCTTT. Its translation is CASSYWITEAFF.

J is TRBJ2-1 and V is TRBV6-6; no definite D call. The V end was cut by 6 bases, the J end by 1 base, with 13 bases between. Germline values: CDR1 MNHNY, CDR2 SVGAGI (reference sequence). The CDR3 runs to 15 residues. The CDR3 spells CASSPFRLSYNEQFF. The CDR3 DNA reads TGTGCCAGCAGCCCTTTCCGGTTATCCTACAATGAGCAGTTCTTC.

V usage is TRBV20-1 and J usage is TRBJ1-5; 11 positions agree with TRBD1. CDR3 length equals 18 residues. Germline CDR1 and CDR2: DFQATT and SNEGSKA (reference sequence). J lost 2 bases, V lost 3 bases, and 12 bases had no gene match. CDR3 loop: CSASSFGTGGYRNQPQHF. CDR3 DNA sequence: TGCAGTGCTAGTAGTTTCGGGACAGGGGGTTATCGCAATCAGCCCCAGCATTTT.

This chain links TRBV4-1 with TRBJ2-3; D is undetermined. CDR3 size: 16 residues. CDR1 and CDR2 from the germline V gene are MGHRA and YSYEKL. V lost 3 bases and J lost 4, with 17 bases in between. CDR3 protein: CASSHDGFLEPDTQYF. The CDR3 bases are TGCGCCAGCAGCCATGACGGGTTCCTGGAGCCAGATACGCAGTATTTT.

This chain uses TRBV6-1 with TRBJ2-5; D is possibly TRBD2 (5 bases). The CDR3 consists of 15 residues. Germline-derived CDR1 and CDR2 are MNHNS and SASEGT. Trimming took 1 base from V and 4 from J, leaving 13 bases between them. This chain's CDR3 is CASSEVRGIGETQYF. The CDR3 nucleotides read TGTGCCAGCAGTGAAGTGAGAGGGATAGGAGAGACCCAGTACTTC.

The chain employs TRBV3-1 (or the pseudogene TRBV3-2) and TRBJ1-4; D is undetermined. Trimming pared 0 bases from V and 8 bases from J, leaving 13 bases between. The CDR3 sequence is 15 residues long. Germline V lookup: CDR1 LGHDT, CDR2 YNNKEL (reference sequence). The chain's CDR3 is CASSQDPGNGEKLFF. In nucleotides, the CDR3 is TGTGCCAGCAGCCAAGATCCCGGGAATGGGGAAAAACTGTTTTTT.

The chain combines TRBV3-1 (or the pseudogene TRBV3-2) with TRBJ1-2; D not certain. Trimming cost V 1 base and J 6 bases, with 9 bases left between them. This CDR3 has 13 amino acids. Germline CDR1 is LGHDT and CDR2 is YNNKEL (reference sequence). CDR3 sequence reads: CASSQARTDGYTF. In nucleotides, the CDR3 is TGTGCCAGCAGCCAAGCCCGGACCGATGGCTACACCTTC.

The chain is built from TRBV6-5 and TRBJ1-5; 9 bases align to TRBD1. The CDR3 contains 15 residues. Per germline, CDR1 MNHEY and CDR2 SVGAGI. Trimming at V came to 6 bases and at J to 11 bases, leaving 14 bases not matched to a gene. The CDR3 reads CASSPDGQGRSAQHF. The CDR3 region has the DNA TGTGCCAGCAGCCCCGACGGACAGGGGCGGTCGGCCCAGCATTTT.

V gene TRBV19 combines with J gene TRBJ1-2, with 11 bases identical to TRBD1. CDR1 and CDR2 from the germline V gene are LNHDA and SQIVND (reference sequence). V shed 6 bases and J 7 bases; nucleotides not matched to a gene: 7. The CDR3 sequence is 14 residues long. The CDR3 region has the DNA TGTGCCAGTAGCCCCGGGACAGGGGGTTTTGGCTACACCTTC. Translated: CASSPGTGGFGYTF.

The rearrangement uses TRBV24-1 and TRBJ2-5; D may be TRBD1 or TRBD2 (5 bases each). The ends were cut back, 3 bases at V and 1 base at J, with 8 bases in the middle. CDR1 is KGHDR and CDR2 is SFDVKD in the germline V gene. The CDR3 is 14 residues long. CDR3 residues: CATSDGDGQETQYF. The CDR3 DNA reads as TGTGCCACCAGTGATGGGGACGGCCAAGAGACCCAGTACTTC.

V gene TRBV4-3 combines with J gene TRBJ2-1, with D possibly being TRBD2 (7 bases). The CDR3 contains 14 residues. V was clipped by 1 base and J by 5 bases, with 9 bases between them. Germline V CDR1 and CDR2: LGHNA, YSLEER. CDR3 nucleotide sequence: TGCGCCAGCAGCCAAGGAGGGGGGGACAATGAGCAGTTCTTC. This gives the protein CASSQGGGDNEQFF.

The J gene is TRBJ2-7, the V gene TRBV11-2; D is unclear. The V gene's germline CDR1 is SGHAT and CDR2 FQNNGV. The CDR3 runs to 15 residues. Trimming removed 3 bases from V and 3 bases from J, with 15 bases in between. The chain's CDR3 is CASSFLVKGVYEQYF. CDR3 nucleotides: TGTGCCAGCAGCTTCTTAGTTAAGGGTGTCTACGAGCAGTACTTC.

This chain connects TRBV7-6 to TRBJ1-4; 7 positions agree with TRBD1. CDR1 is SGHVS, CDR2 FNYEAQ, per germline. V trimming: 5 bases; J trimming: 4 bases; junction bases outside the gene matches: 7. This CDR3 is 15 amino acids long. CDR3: CASSLTGALNEKLFF. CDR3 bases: TGTGCCAGCAGCCTAACAGGGGCTCTTAATGAAAAACTGTTTTTT.

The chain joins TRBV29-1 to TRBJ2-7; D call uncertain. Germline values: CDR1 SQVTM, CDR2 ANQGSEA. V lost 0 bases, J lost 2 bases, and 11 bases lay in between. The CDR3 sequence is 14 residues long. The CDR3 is CSVEEENTPYEQYF. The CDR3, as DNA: TGCAGCGTTGAAGAGGAGAATACCCCCTACGAGCAGTACTTC.